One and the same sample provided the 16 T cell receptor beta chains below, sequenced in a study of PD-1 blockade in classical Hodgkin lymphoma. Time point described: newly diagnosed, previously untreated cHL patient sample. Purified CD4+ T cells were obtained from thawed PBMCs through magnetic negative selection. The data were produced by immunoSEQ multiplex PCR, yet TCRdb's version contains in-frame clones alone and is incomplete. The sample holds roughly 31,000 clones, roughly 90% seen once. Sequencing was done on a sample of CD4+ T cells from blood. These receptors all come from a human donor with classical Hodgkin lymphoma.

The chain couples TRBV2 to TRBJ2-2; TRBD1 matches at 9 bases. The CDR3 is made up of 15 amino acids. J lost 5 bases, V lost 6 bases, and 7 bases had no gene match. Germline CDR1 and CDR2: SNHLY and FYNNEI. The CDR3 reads CASRPGQGLTGELFF. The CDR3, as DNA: TGTGCCAGCAGGCCGGGACAGGGCCTAACCGGGGAGCTGTTTTTT.

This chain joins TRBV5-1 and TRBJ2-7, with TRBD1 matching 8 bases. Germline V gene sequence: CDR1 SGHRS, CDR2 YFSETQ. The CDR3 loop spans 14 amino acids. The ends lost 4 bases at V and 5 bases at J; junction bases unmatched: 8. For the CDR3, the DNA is TGCGCCAGCAGCCTTCAGGGGGCCATCGACGAGCAGTACTTC. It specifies CASSLQGAIDEQYF.

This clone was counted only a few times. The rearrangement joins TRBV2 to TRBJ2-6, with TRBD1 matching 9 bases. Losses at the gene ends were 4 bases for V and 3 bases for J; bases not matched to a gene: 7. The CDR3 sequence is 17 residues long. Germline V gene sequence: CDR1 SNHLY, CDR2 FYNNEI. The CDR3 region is CASSAGTGLFGANVLTF. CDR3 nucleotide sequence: TGTGCCAGCAGTGCCGGGACAGGGTTATTTGGGGCCAACGTCCTGACTTTC.

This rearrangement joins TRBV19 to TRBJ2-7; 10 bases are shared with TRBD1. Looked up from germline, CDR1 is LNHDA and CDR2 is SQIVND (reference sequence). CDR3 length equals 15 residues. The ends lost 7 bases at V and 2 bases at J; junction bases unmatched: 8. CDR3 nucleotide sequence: TGTGCCAGTACTAAACGGACAGGGGGGGCCTACGAGCAGTACTTC. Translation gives CASTKRTGGAYEQYF.

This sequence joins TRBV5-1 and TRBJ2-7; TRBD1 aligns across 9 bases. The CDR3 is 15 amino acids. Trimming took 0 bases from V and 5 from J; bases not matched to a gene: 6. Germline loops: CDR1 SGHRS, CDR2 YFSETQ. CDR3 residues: CASSLAGTGPNEQYF. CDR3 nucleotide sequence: TGCGCCAGCAGCTTGGCCGGGACAGGGCCTAACGAGCAGTACTTC.

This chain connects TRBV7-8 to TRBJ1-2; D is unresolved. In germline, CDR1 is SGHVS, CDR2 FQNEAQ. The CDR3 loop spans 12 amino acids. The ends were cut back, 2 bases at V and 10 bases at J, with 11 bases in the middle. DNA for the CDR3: TGTGCCAGCAGCTTAAGGACCCCTATCTACACCTTC. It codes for CASSLRTPIYTF. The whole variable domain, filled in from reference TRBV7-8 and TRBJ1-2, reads GAGVSQSPRYKVAKRGQDVALRCDPISGHVSLFWYQQALGQGPEFLTYFQNEAQLDKSGLPSDRFFAERPEGSVSTLKIQRTQQEDSAVYLCASSLRTPIYTFGSGTRLTVV.

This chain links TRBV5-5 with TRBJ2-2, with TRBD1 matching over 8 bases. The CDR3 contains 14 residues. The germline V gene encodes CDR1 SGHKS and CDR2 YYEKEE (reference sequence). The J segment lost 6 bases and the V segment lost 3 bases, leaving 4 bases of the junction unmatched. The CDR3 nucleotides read TGTGCCAGCAGCTCCCGACAGGGGCCCGGGGAGCTGTTTTTT. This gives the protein CASSSRQGPGELFF.

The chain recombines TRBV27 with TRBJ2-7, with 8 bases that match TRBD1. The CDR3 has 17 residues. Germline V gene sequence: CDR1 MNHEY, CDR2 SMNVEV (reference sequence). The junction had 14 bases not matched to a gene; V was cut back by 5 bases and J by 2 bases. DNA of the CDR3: TGTGCCAGCAGTCAAATTTTGGAGGACAGGGTCCCCTACGAGCAGTACTTC. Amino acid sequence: CASSQILEDRVPYEQYF.

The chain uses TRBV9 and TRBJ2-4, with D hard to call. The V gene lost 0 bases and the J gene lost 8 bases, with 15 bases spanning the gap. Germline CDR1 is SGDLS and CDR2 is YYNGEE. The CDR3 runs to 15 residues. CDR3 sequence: CASSVDGRSYDIQYF. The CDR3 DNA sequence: TGTGCCAGCAGCGTAGATGGCAGAAGCTACGACATTCAGTACTTC.

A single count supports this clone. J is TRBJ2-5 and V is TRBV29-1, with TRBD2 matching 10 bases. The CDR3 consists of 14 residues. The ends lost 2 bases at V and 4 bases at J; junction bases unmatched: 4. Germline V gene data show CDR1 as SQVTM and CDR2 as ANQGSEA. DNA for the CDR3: TGCAGCGTTGAAAGGACTAGCGGATCAGAGACCCAGTACTTC. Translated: CSVERTSGSETQYF.

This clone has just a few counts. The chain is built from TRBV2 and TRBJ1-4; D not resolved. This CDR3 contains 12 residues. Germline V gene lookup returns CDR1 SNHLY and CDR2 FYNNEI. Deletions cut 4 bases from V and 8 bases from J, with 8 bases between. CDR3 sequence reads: CASSVRGEKLFF. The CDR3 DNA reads TGTGCCAGCAGTGTGAGAGGAGAAAAACTGTTTTTT.

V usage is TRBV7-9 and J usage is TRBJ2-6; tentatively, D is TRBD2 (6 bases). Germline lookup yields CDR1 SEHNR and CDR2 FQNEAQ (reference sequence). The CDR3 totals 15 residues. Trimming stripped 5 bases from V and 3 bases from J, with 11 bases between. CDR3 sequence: CASSPPGVGANVLTF. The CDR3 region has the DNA TGTGCCAGCAGCCCGCCGGGGGTTGGGGCCAACGTCCTGACTTTC.

CDR3 bases: TGTGCCAGCGGCCTCCCCGGGACCGGCGAGACCCAGTACTTC. The encoded protein is CASGLPGTGETQYF. The chain links TRBV28 to TRBJ2-5; D may be TRBD1 or TRBD2 (5 bases each). Germline CDR1 is MDHEN and CDR2 is SYDVKM. V lost 8 bases, J lost 5 bases, and 18 bases lay in between. The CDR3 has 14 amino acids.

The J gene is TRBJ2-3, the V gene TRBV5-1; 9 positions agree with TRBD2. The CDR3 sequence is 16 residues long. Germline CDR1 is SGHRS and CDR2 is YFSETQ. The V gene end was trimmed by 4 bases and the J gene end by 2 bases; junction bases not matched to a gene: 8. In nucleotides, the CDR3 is TGCGCCAGCAGCCTCAGACTAGCGGTAAACACAGATACGCAGTATTTT. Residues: CASSLRLAVNTDTQYF.

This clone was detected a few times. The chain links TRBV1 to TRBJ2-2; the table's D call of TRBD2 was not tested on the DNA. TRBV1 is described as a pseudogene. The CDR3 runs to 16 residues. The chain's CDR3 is CTSSQRSGGIHGELFF. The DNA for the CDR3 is TGCACCAGCAGCCAAAGATCAGGAGGAATTCACGGGGAGCTGTTTTTT.

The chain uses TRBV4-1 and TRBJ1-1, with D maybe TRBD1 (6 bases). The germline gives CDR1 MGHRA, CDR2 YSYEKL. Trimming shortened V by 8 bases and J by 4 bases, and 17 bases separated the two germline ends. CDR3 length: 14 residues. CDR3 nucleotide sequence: TGCGCCAGCGGGGGCAGGACAGTAGGCACTGAAGCTTTCTTT. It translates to CASGGRTVGTEAFF.